The subject of this entry is one T cell receptor beta chain. Germline CDR1 and CDR2: SGHDT and YYEEEE. The CDR3 totals 16 residues. Trimming removed 0 bases from V and 5 bases from J; junction bases left unmatched: 5. The sample belongs to a study of technical replicates of blood from a few donors. Here immunoSEQ multiplex PCR was the method, and the copy in TCRdb shows in-frame clones only, minus some. The sample has 85,000 to 100,000 clones; around 95% are singletons. This sequence originates from a human donor in good health. Sequencing was done on a sample of T cells isolated from PBMCs. This chain links TRBV5-6 with TRBJ2-1; 10 bases are shared with TRBD1. The CDR3 sequence is CASSLAGDRGNNEQFF. CDR3 sequence (DNA): TGTGCCAGCAGCTTGGCAGGGGACAGGGGTAACAATGAGCAGTTCTTC. The whole variable domain, filled in from reference TRBV5-6 and TRBJ2-1, reads DAGVTQSPTHLIKTRGQQVTLRCSPKSGHDTVSWYQQALGQGPQFIFQYYEEEERQRGNFPDRFSGHQFPNYSSELNVNALLLGDSALYLCASSLAGDRGNNEQFFGPGTRLTVL.